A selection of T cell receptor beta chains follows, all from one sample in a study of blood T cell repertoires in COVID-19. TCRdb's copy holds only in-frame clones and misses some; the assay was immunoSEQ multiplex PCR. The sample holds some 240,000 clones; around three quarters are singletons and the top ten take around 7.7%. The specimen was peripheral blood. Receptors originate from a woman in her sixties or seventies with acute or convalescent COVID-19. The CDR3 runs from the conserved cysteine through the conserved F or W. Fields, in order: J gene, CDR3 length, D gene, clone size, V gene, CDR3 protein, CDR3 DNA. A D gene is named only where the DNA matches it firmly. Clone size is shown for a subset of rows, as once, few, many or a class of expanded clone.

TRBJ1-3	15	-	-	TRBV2	CASSPLAGGGNTIYF	TGTGCCAGCAGTCCACTCGCGGGAGGTGGAAACACCATATATTTT
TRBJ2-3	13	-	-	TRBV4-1	CASSQDQQNTQYF	TGCGCCAGCAGCCAAGATCAACAGAATACGCAGTATTTT
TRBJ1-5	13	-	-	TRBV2	CASVPRVDQPQHF	TGTGCCAGCGTACCCAGGGTTGATCAGCCCCAGCATTTT
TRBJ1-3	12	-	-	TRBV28	CASSQQGNTIYF	TGTGCCAGCAGCCAACAGGGAAACACCATATATTTT
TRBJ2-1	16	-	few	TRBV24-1	CATSDFPGGVGNEQFF	TGTGCCACCAGTGATTTTCCGGGGGGCGTGGGGAATGAGCAGTTCTTC
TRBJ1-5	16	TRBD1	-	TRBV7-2	CASSSAGTGRNQPQHF	TGTGCCAGCAGCTCAGCCGGGACAGGACGCAATCAGCCCCAGCATTTT
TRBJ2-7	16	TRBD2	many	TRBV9	CASSVAPGGGDNEQYF	TGTGCCAGCAGCGTAGCCCCGGGCGGGGGTGACAACGAGCAGTACTTC
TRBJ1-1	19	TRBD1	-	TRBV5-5	CASSAGTGGAKFRNAEAFF	TGTGCCAGCAGCGCAGGCACAGGGGGCGCAAAGTTCCGGAACGCTGAAGCTTTCTTT
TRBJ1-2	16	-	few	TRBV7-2	CASSFRTIPGLSGYTF	TGTGCCAGCAGCTTCCGGACAATCCCGGGTCTCTCTGGCTACACCTTC
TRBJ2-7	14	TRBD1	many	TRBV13	CASSPGDRRYEQYF	TGTGCCAGCAGCCCTGGGGACAGACGCTACGAGCAGTACTTC
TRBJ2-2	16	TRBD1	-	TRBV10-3	CAIRRDRAVNTGELFF	TGTGCCATCAGAAGGGACAGGGCAGTGAACACCGGGGAGCTGTTTTTT
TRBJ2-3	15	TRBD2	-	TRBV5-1	CASSPGTTSTDTQYF	TGCGCCAGCAGCCCGGGGACTACCAGCACAGATACGCAGTATTTT
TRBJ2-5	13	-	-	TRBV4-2	CASSQEELETQYF	TGTGCCAGCAGCCAAGAAGAACTGGAGACCCAGTACTTC
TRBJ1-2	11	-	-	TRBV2	CASRPRDGYTF	TGTGCCAGCAGGCCCCGGGATGGCTACACCTTC
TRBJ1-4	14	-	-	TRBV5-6	CASSLYRVGEKLFF	TGTGCCAGCAGCTTGTACAGGGTAGGGGAAAAACTGTTTTTT
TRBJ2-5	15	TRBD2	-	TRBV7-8	CASSSTSGALETQYF	TGTGCCAGCAGCTCGACTAGCGGGGCTCTAGAGACCCAGTACTTC
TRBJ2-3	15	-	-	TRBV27	CASSLQAAGTDTQYF	TGTGCCAGCAGTTTACAAGCGGCAGGAACAGATACGCAGTATTTT
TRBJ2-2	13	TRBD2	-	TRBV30	CALASGGFGELFF	TGTGCTCTGGCTAGCGGGGGGTTCGGGGAGCTGTTTTTT
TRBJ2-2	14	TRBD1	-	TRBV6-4	CASSWTGNTGELFF	TGTGCCAGCAGTTGGACAGGGAACACCGGGGAGCTGTTTTTT
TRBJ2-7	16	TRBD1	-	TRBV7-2	CASSSLWGQGSYEQYF	TGTGCCAGCAGCTCACTATGGGGACAGGGGTCCTACGAGCAGTACTTC
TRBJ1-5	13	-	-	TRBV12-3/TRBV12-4	CASSLQGLQPQHF	TGTGCCAGCAGTTTACAGGGGCTTCAGCCCCAGCATTTT
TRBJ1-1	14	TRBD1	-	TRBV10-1	CASSFGTGTTEAFF	TGCGCCAGCAGTTTCGGGACAGGGACGACTGAAGCTTTCTTT
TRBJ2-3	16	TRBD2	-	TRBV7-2	CASSQVAGFSTDTQYF	TGTGCCAGCAGCCAGGTAGCGGGGTTTAGCACAGATACGCAGTATTTT
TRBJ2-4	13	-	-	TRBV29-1	CSVVYQAKNIQYF	TGCAGCGTTGTGTACCAGGCCAAAAACATTCAGTACTTC
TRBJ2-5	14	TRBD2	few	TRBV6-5	CASRSGGALETQYF	TGTGCCAGCAGGAGCGGGGGGGCCTTAGAGACCCAGTACTTC
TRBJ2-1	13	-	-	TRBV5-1	CASSLMGDNEQFF	TGCGCCAGCAGCTTGATGGGAGACAATGAGCAGTTCTTC
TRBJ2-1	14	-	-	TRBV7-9	CASSPNMVVVEQFF	TGTGCCAGCAGCCCAAATATGGTGGTAGTTGAGCAGTTCTTC
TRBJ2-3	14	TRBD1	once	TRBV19	CATPGTGATDTQYF	TGTGCCACCCCCGGGACAGGGGCAACAGATACGCAGTATTTT
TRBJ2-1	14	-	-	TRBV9	CASSAGTPRGEQFF	TGTGCCAGCAGCGCCGGGACTCCTCGTGGGGAGCAGTTCTTC
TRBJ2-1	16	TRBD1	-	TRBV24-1	CATSAQGQGSGNEQFF	TGTGCCACCAGTGCCCAAGGACAGGGGTCAGGCAATGAGCAGTTCTTC
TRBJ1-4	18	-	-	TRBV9	CASSIGTPQFATNEKLFF	TGTGCCAGCAGCATAGGGACACCCCAGTTTGCAACTAATGAAAAACTGTTTTTT
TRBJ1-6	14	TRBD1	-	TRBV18	CASSLGTENSPLHF	TGTGCCAGCTCACTCGGGACAGAGAATTCACCCCTCCACTTT
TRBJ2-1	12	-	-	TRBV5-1	CASSLVGVEQFF	TGCGCCAGCAGCTTGGTAGGGGTTGAGCAGTTCTTC
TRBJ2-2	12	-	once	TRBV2	CASQGGNGELFF	TGTGCCAGCCAGGGGGGCAACGGGGAGCTGTTTTTT
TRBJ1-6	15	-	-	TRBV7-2	CASSLVSRGYSPLHF	TGTGCCAGCAGCTTAGTTTCCAGGGGATATTCACCCCTCCACTTT
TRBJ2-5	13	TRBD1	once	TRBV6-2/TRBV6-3	CASSYRQGGTQYF	TGTGCCAGCAGTTACAGACAGGGGGGGACCCAGTACTTC
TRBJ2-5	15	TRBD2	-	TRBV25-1	CASSDLAGGIETQYF	TGTGCCAGCAGTGATCTAGCGGGGGGTATAGAGACCCAGTACTTC
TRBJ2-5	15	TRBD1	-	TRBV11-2	CASSPGTGRQETQYF	TGTGCCAGCAGCCCTGGGACAGGGAGACAAGAGACCCAGTACTTC
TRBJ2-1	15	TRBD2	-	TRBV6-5	CASRSSGGSYNEQFF	TGTGCCAGCAGGAGCAGCGGGGGTTCCTACAATGAGCAGTTCTTC
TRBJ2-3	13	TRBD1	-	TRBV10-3	CAILRTGENTQYF	TGTGCCATCCTTAGGACAGGGGAAAATACGCAGTATTTT